This TCR beta chain originates from a study of naive and memory T cell subsets. General study points: The RNA method is potentially sensitive to activation and differentiation changes.

As regards this clonotype: Antigen specificity is unknown.

A UMI-containing oligonucleotide was joined by 3' ligation to the TCR cDNA template. Whole blood, roughly 2.6 ml, came from adult healthy volunteers. Reverse transcription used DNase-treated unsorted total RNA, aiming for 1 to 1000 ng. The SP2 primer and nested alpha and beta constant region primers amplified ligated cDNA in four rounds. TCRdb passed the 5' RACE reads through MiXCR, listing each CDR3 protein once. The data hold 30,000 to 40,000 distinct CDR3 sequences, with around 17% observed a single time. V was cut by 3 bases and J by 9 bases, with 8 bases left in between. The germline V gene has CDR1 LNHNV and CDR2 YYDKDF (reference sequence). There are 11 residues in the CDR3.

This receptor was identified in a female donor in good health. The chain carries TRBV15 and TRBJ1-2; D is undetermined. CDR3 nucleotides: TGTGCCACCAGCAGGCAGCCTCGCTACACCTTC. It is translated as CATSRQPRYTF. The whole variable domain, filled in from reference TRBV15 and TRBJ1-2, reads DAMVIQNPRYQVTQFGKPVTLSCSQTLNHNVMYWYQQKSSQAPKLLFHYYDKDFNNEADTPDNFQSRRPNTSFCFLDIRSPGLGDTAMYLCATSRQPRYTFGSGTRLTVV.